The present T cell receptor (beta chain) was sequenced within a study of metastatic and nonmetastatic thyroid tumors. Overall study context: Repertoires from blood and tumor or nodule tissue of malignant and benign thyroid patients were compared.

How the authors handled the data: Using the CDR3 differences seen across clinicopathological groups, the authors built a distant-metastasis classifier for papillary thyroid cancer, which was meant to discriminate distant-metastatic patients. TCRdb re-called the PCR reads through MiXCR. The V and J calls shown here were made by TCRdb, not taken from the authors' results. The sample has about 53,000 clones, 20% to 25% seen once. Every patient underwent thyroid surgery untreated. The CDR3 loop spans 14 amino acids. V shed 0 bases and J 14 bases; nucleotides not matched to a gene: 6. Per germline, CDR1 KGHSH and CDR2 LQKENI. Findings and caveats of the study: For both blood and tumor, malignant thyroid tumors reportedly showed significantly higher TCR beta diversity than benign nodules did.

This clone was recorded many times. Its antigen is not known. This receptor was taken from a female donor with papillary thyroid cancer or a benign thyroid nodule (not recorded which). Some clones in this sample may be carry-over from other donors' samples. The specimen sequenced was blood. The chain couples TRBV18 to TRBJ1-6; TRBD1 agrees at 8 bases. CDR3 amino acids: CASSPPGQAKSLHF. CDR3 nucleotides: TGTGCCAGCTCACCACCGGGACAGGCGAAGTCCCTCCACTTT.